The 20 T cell receptor beta chains given below trace back to one sample, sequenced in a study of prognosis after radiotherapy for stage I lung cancer. The authors amplified TCR beta CDR3 from genomic DNA using two-round multiplex PCR. With primers specific to each TRBV and TRBJ gene, the first-round PCR was performed. TCRdb fed the multiplex PCR reads into MiXCR, producing one record per CDR3 protein. The sample lists tens of thousands of distinct CDR3 sequences, around a third occurring once. Material: PBMCs, obtained before or after stereotactic body radiation therapy (not recorded which). These receptors were taken from a donor of 50 years or more with non-small cell lung cancer.

Points on this clonotype: A read error is possible here, since a much larger clone lies one base away. V usage is TRBV6-2 or TRBV6-3 and J usage is TRBJ2-1, with 9 bases matching TRBD2. This CDR3 contains 22 residues. From germline, CDR1 is MNHEY and CDR2 SVGEGT. J was trimmed by 0 bases and V by 0 bases; bases with no gene match: 18. In DNA, the CDR3 is TGTGCCAGCAGTTACTCGACCCTTTTAGCGGGAGTAGCCGCCGACTCCTACAATGAGCAGTTCTTC. This encodes CASSYSTLLAGVAADSYNEQFF.

On this clonotype itself: With only one base between it and a far larger clone, this is likely a read error. This chain joins TRBV18 and TRBJ2-1, with TRBD1 matching 9 bases. CDR1 and CDR2 from the germline V gene are KGHSH and LQKENI. This CDR3 contains 15 residues. The trim removed 2 bases at V and 13 bases at J, leaving 12 bases unmatched. This CDR3 reads CASSPNQGQGETQFF. CDR3 in DNA: TGTGCCAGCTCACCAAATCAGGGACAGGGCGAGACCCAGTTCTTC.

This clonotype was seen a few times. A much more abundant neighbour one base away suggests this may be a read error. The chain joins TRBV6-1 to TRBJ1-1; D remains ambiguous. V was pared by 7 bases and J by 5 bases, with 17 bases between. Germline CDR1 is MNHNS and CDR2 is SASEGT. This CDR3 is 14 amino acids long. CDR3 coding DNA: TGTGCCAGCACCTTTGACGGGAGTGGGACTGAAGCTTTCTTT. It translates to CASTFDGSGTEAFF.

This clonotype has ten or more counts. The CDR3: CASSEEGARVSEAFF. The CDR3 nucleotides read TGTGCCAGCAGTGAAGAGGGGGCCCGGGTCTCTGAAGCTTTCTTT. V is TRBV4-2 and J is TRBJ1-1; 7 bases agree with TRBD1. In germline, CDR1 is LGHNA, CDR2 YNFKEQ. Trimming took 6 bases from V and 6 from J; bases not matched to a gene: 13. The CDR3 loop spans 15 amino acids.

About this clonotype: A far larger clone is one base from this, pointing to a likely read error. The chain recombines TRBV7-4 with TRBJ2-1; D is ambiguous. CDR1 is SGHVT, CDR2 SQSDAQ, per germline. This CDR3 has 15 residues. CDR3 in amino acids: CASSVGPDEYNDQFF. In DNA, the CDR3 is TGTGCCAGCAGCGTAGGTCCGGACGAGTACAATGACCAGTTCTTC.

This clonotype was observed at least ten times. The V gene is TRBV5-1, the J gene TRBJ1-2; 7 nucleotides align to TRBD1. Germline trimming cut 3 bases from V and 0 bases from J; bases unmatched to any gene: 14. The CDR3 runs to 18 residues. Germline V gives CDR1 SGHRS, CDR2 YFSETQ. The CDR3 loop reads CASSSSGTDGRANYGYTF. CDR3 coding DNA: TGCGCCAGCAGCTCCTCCGGGACAGACGGCCGAGCTAACTATGGCTACACCTTC.

The chain has TRBV12-3 or TRBV12-4 and TRBJ2-7; D is possibly TRBD1 (6 bases). This CDR3 contains 15 residues. The ends were cut back, 6 bases at V and 6 bases at J, with 21 bases in the middle. CDR3 loop: CASSSLALGACEQYF. The CDR3 nucleotides read TGTGCCAGCAGCTCACTGGCCCTGGGGGCCTGCGAGCAGTACTTC.

This clonotype was recorded many times. Given a much more abundant clone one base away, this may be a read error. This chain uses TRBV11-2 with TRBJ2-7, with D possibly matching TRBD1 (6 bases). Trimming removed 0 bases at V and 5 bases at J, with 17 bases between. The germline gives CDR1 SGHAT, CDR2 FQNNGV. The CDR3 sequence is 16 residues long. The CDR3 reads CASSLDSSGVPNEQYF. CDR3 nucleotides: TGTGCCAGCAGCTTAGATAGCTCAGGGGTCCCCAACGAGCAGTACTTC.

The sample holds many counts of this clonotype. The J gene is TRBJ1-3, the V gene TRBV7-9, with D tentatively TRBD1 (5 bases). CDR1 is SEHNR and CDR2 is FQNEAQ in the germline V gene (reference sequence). Trimming left V 7 bases short and J 0 bases short, with 25 bases between. This CDR3 is built from 19 residues. The CDR3 sequence is CASTSLVSTASSSGNTIYF. The CDR3, as DNA: TGTGCCAGCACGAGCTTGGTTTCGACAGCTTCTAGCTCTGGAAACACCATATATTTT.

The V and J genes are TRBV7-2 and TRBJ2-2; the match to TRBD1 covers 7 bases. V shed 0 bases and J 11 bases; nucleotides not matched to a gene: 6. CDR3 length: 14 amino acids. Germline V gene data show CDR1 as SGHTA and CDR2 as FQGNSA. CDR3 loop: CASSLAGGTCELFF. The CDR3 nucleotides are TGTGCCAGCAGCTTAGCAGGGGGCACCTGTGAGCTGTTTTTT.

This clonotype was seen ten or more times. The gene calls are TRBV7-9 and TRBJ2-7, with a tentative D call TRBD2 (6 bases). This CDR3 contains 14 residues. V gave up 4 bases and J gave up 2 bases, with 12 bases separating them. Per the germline V gene, CDR1 is SEHNR and CDR2 is FQNEAQ (reference sequence). The CDR3 is CASSSGDSPYEQYF. The DNA of the CDR3 is TGTGCCAGCAGCTCGGGGGACTCCCCCTACGAGCAGTACTTC.

This clonotype has only a few counts. This sequence may be a read error, since a much larger clone differs from it by one base. Without the conserved terminal phenylalanine or tryptophan, this CDR3 likely stems from a read error. The gene calls are TRBV10-3 and TRBJ1-5; D perhaps matches TRBD1 (5 bases). The germline V gene encodes CDR1 ENHRY and CDR2 SYGVKD. The V end lost 2 bases, the J end lost 3 bases, and 14 bases lay between the germline ends. This CDR3 is 16 amino acids long. CDR3 DNA: TGTGCCATCAGTGAGGTCCCAGTGGGGCCCAATCAGCCCCAGCATCTT. It codes for CAISEVPVGPNQPQHL.

This clonotype was detected many times. V is TRBV27 and J is TRBJ2-6, with no clear D. Germline V gene data show CDR1 as MNHEY and CDR2 as SMNVEV (reference sequence). The CDR3 sequence is 16 residues long. The V end lost 4 bases, the J end lost 0 bases, and 10 bases lay between the germline ends. The CDR3 spells CASSSKGISGANVLTF. CDR3 bases: TGTGCCAGCAGTTCAAAGGGCATCTCTGGGGCCAACGTCCTGACTTTC. The full variable domain, rest sourced from reference TRBV27 and TRBJ2-6, is EAQVTQNPRYLITVTGKKLTVTCSQNMNHEYMSWYRQDPGLGLRQIYYSMNVEVTDKGDVPEGYKVSRKEKRNFPLILESPSPNQTSLYFCASSSKGISGANVLTFGAGSRLTVL.

This clonotype was counted ten times or more. The DNA of the CDR3 is TGTGCCAGCAGCCAGGGACCGAACACCGGGGAGCTGTTTTTT. Its protein product is CASSQGPNTGELFF. This chain uses TRBV5-5 with TRBJ2-2, with D tentatively TRBD1 or TRBD2 (5 bases each). Trimming removed 4 bases from V and 0 bases from J, with 7 bases in between. The CDR3 has 14 amino acids. Germline V gene lookup returns CDR1 SGHKS and CDR2 YYEKEE (reference sequence).

To note about this clonotype: A read error may account for a junction end that differs from germline. The V gene is TRBV19, the J gene TRBJ1-2; D uncertain. Germline V gene lookup returns CDR1 LNHDA and CDR2 SQIVND (reference sequence). This CDR3 has 11 amino acids. The CDR3 DNA sequence: TGTGACAGTAGTTCTGGGGAAGGCTACACCTTC. It is translated as CDSSSGEGYTF.

This clonotype occurred many times. J is TRBJ1-1 and V is TRBV27; D is possibly TRBD1 (5 bases). Deletions cut 4 bases from V and 5 bases from J, with 14 bases between. CDR1 and CDR2 from the germline V gene are MNHEY and SMNVEV (reference sequence). The CDR3 is made up of 14 amino acids. CDR3 protein: CASSYRQGGTEAFF. The CDR3 bases are TGTGCCAGCAGTTACCGGCAGGGCGGAACTGAAGCTTTCTTT.

This clonotype occurred many times. The V call is TRBV10-3, the J call TRBJ2-7; 9 bases match TRBD1. Trimming cost V 2 bases and J 0 bases; bases outside gene matches: 5. Germline lookup yields CDR1 ENHRY and CDR2 SYGVKD. The CDR3 has 16 amino acids. CDR3 sequence (DNA): TGTGCCATCAGTGAGGGGGACAGGGTACTCTCCTACGAGCAGTACTTC. As protein: CAISEGDRVLSYEQYF.

Worth noting for this clonotype: A much larger clone sits a single nucleotide away, making a read error possible. The chain is built from TRBV27 and TRBJ2-7, with a tentative D call TRBD1 (6 bases). The CDR3 extends over 14 amino acids. Deletions cut 4 bases from V and 7 bases from J, with 17 bases between. Germline-derived CDR1 and CDR2 are MNHEY and SMNVEV (reference sequence). In nucleotides, the CDR3 is TGTGCCAGCAGTTCTCAAGGGGGATGGGAAGAGCAGTACTTC. Encoded protein: CASSSQGGWEEQYF.

As regards this clonotype: A read error likely explains this, since a far larger clone differs by one base. The chain links TRBV6-5 to TRBJ2-5; D might be TRBD1 or TRBD2, each matching 5 bases. Germline CDR1 MNHEY, CDR2 SVGAGI. V was shortened by 4 bases and J by 5 bases, with 20 bases between the two germline ends. The CDR3 spans 16 residues. The CDR3 bases are TGTGCCAGCAGTTCCTCCGGGCCCGGGTGGGGGGAGACCCAGTACTTC. Translated: CASSSSGPGWGETQYF.

This clonotype was seen ten or more times. The CDR3 bases are TGTGCCAGCAGATCCTGGACTGGGCAGTACTTC. Its translation: CASRSWTGQYF. The chain is built from TRBV28 and TRBJ2-7, with D possibly matching TRBD2 (5 bases). The CDR3 consists of 11 residues. The V end lost 6 bases, the J end lost 9 bases, and 12 bases lay between the germline ends. Germline assignment: CDR1 MDHEN and CDR2 SYDVKM.